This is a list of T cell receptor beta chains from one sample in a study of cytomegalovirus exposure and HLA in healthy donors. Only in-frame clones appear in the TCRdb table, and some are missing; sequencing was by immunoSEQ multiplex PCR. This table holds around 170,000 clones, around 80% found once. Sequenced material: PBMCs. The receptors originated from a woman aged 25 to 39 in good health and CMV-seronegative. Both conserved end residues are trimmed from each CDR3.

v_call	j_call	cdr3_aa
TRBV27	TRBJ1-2	ASSLRRFSGYT
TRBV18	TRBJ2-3	ASSPPSSGGRTDTQY
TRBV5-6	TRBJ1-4	ASSLDRGEKLF
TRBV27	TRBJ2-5	ASSYGTMETQY
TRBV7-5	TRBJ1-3	ARSPHRGNTIY
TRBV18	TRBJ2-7	ASSPRSDRGHEQY
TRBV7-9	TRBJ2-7	ASGRGSSYEQY
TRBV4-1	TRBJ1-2	ASSQEGWTRLNYGYT
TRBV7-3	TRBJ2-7	ASSPTGSSYEQY
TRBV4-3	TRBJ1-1	ASSPMGGGPEAF
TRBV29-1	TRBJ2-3	SVAQTGLGTDTQY
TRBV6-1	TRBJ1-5	ASSFGQSNQPQH
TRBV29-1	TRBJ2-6	SVGGGGAGANVLT
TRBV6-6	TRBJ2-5	ASSYRTGEETQY
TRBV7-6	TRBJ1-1	ASSLDPISDTEAF
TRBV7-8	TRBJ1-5	ASSPLAPNRGLNQPQH
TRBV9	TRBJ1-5	ASSATGTSNQPQH
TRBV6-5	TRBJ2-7	ASSTTGTGGYEQY
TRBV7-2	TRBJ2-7	ASSLAAGKSYEQY
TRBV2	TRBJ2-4	ASSESELAKNIQY